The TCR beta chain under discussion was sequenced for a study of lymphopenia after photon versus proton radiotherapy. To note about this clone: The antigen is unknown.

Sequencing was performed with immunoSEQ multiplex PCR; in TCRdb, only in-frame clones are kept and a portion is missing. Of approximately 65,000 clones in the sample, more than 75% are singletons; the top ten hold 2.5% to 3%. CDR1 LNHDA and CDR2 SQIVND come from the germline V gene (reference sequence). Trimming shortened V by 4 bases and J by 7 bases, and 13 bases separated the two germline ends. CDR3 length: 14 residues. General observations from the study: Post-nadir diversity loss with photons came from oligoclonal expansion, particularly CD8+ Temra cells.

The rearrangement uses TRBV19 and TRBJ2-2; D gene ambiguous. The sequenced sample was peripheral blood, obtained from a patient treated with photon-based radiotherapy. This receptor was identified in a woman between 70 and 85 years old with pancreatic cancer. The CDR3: CASSSSLQLGELFF. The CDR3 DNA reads TGTGCCAGTAGTAGTTCACTACAACTCGGGGAGCTGTTTTTT. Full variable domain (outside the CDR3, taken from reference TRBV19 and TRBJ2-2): DGGITQSPKYLFRKEGQNVTLSCEQNLNHDAMYWYRQDPGQGLRLIYYSQIVNDFQKGDIAEGYSVSREKKESFPLTVTSAQKNPTAFYLCASSSSLQLGELFFGEGSRLTVL.